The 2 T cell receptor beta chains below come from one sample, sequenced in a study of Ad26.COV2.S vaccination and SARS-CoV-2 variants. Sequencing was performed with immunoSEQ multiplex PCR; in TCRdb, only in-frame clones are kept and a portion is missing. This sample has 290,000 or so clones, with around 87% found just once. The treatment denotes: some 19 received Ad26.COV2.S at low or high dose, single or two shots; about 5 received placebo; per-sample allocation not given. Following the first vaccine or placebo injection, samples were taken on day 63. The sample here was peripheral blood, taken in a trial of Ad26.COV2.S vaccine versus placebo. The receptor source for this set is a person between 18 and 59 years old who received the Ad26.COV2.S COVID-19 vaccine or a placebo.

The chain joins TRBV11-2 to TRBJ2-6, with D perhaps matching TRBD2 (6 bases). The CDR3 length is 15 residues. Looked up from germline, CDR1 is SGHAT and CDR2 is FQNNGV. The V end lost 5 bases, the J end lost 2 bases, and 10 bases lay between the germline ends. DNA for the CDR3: TGTGCCAGCAGCCCAGGGACTGCTGGGGCCAACGTCCTGACTTTC. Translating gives CASSPGTAGANVLTF.

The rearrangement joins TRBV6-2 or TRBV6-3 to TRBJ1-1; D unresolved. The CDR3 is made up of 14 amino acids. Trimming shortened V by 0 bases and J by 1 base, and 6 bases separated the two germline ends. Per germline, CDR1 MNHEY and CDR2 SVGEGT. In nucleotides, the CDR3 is TGTGCCAGCAGTTACTCCCACGAGAACACTGAAGCTTTCTTT. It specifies CASSYSHENTEAFF.